Listed here are 28 T cell receptor beta chains from one sample, sequenced in a study of blood T cell repertoires in COVID-19 (dated by TCRdb to 2020 to 2022). Receptors were amplified or captured by the immunoSEQ multiplex PCR assay. Here the immuneACCESS table is served through TCRdb, limited to in-frame sequences with V and J called. Missing clones are a known gap in these copies; in checked studies unresolved V genes cover under half, and the rest lacks a known reason. The sample table contains around 240,000 clones; only one count was recorded for roughly 84% of them. About 1% of the sample goes to the ten largest clones. What was sequenced was peripheral blood. These receptors came from a man aged 35 to 55 with acute or convalescent COVID-19.

The V and J genes are TRBV12-3 or TRBV12-4 and TRBJ2-4; a weak D match, TRBD2 (6 bases). Trimming removed 5 bases from V and 10 bases from J, with 15 bases in between. This CDR3 comprises 13 residues. CDR3 in amino acids: CASSPGTPKIQYF. CDR3 nucleotides: TGTGCCAGCAGTCCGGGGACTCCCAAGATTCAGTACTTC.

In nucleotides, the CDR3 is TGTGCCAGCAGCTCGGGACAGGGGTCCTACAATGAGCAGTTCTTC. This gives the protein CASSSGQGSYNEQFF. The chain links TRBV7-2 to TRBJ2-1, with TRBD1 matching over 10 bases. The CDR3 runs 15 residues. J was trimmed by 1 base and V by 4 bases; bases with no gene match: 1. Looked up from germline, CDR1 is SGHTA and CDR2 is FQGNSA.

The chain links TRBV7-2 to TRBJ1-3; 7 bases map to TRBD1. Germline values: CDR1 SGHTA, CDR2 FQGNSA. V trimming: 2 bases; J trimming: 3 bases; junction bases outside the gene matches: 13. There are 18 residues in the CDR3. CDR3 residues: CASSLFGRQGAFGNTIYF. The DNA for the CDR3 is TGTGCCAGCAGCTTATTCGGTCGACAGGGAGCTTTTGGAAACACCATATATTTT.

The chain uses TRBV5-1 and TRBJ2-3, with D perhaps matching TRBD2 (5 bases). Trimming left V 3 bases short and J 6 bases short, with 20 bases between. Germline V CDR1 and CDR2: SGHRS, YFSETQ. The CDR3 contains 16 residues. CDR3 DNA: TGCGCCAGCAGCTCCTCCCCGGGCCAGCCGGGGGATACGCAGTATTTT. Protein product: CASSSSPGQPGDTQYF.

The chain joins TRBV10-3 to TRBJ2-5, with unresolved D. There are 13 residues in the CDR3. Germline CDR1 reads ENHRY; CDR2 reads SYGVKD. V gave up 4 bases and J gave up 4 bases, with 10 bases separating them. CDR3 amino acids: CAISAMSGETQYF. As DNA, the CDR3 is TGTGCCATCAGTGCCATGAGTGGAGAGACCCAGTACTTC.

The rearrangement uses TRBV9 and TRBJ2-5, with 11 bases lining up with TRBD2. J gave up 5 bases and V 7 bases, and 10 bases lay outside the gene matches. The CDR3 is 15 residues long. CDR1 and CDR2 from the germline V gene are SGDLS and YYNGEE. CDR3: CASGNSGGARETQYF. The CDR3 DNA reads TGTGCCAGCGGAAATAGCGGGGGGGCCAGGGAGACCCAGTACTTC.

CDR3 coding DNA: TGTGCCAGCAGCAGTAGCGGGGGGGCATATGAGACCCAGTACTTC. Translating gives CASSSSGGAYETQYF. The rearrangement joins TRBV5-4 to TRBJ2-5; 11 nucleotides agree with TRBD2. Losses at the gene ends were 4 bases for V and 5 bases for J; bases not matched to a gene: 7. This CDR3 is built from 15 residues. Looked up from germline, CDR1 is SGHNT and CDR2 is YYREEE (reference sequence). Based on the CDR3 plus reference TRBV5-4 and TRBJ2-5, the full variable domain is ETGVTQSPTHLIKTRGQQVTLRCSSQSGHNTVSWYQQALGQGPQFIFQYYREEENGRGNFPPRFSGLQFPNYSSELNVNALELDDSALYLCASSSSGGAYETQYFGPGTRLLVL.

J is TRBJ1-2 and V is TRBV28, with D possibly being TRBD1 (5 bases). The V end lost 5 bases, the J end lost 6 bases, and 13 bases lay between the germline ends. The CDR3 runs to 13 residues. Germline V CDR1 and CDR2: MDHEN, SYDVKM. The CDR3 is CASSQVGGNGYTF. CDR3 in DNA: TGTGCCAGCAGTCAGGTGGGGGGAAATGGCTACACCTTC.

The gene calls are TRBV7-8 and TRBJ2-7; perhaps TRBD1 as D (8 bases). CDR3 length: 15 residues. The germline V and J ends were trimmed by 5 bases and 4 bases, with 18 bases remaining between them. Looked up from germline, CDR1 is SGHVS and CDR2 is FQNEAQ. The CDR3 DNA reads TGTGCCAGCAGCCAGCGGGGACAGGTGGTTTACGAGCAGTACTTC. It codes for CASSQRGQVVYEQYF.

The rearrangement joins TRBV5-6 to TRBJ2-7, with D unresolved. V was pared by 5 bases and J by 5 bases, with 11 bases between. This CDR3 has 12 residues. Germline CDR1 SGHDT, CDR2 YYEEEE. The CDR3 DNA is TGTGCCAGCAGGGTGGAGAACCACGAGCAGTACTTC. Translated, it gives CASRVENHEQYF.

In its sample, this clone was seen once. The V gene is TRBV5-1, the J gene TRBJ1-2, with TRBD1 matching 7 bases. Germline V gives CDR1 SGHRS, CDR2 YFSETQ. V lost 1 base to trimming and J lost 2 bases; unmatched junction nucleotides: 14. The CDR3 has 18 residues. CDR3: CASSLTANRGFLNYGYTF. CDR3 sequence (DNA): TGCGCCAGCAGCTTGACCGCAAACAGGGGATTTTTGAACTATGGCTACACCTTC.

This sequence joins TRBV6-5 and TRBJ1-1; 7 nucleotides align to TRBD1. This CDR3 comprises 15 residues. With V trimmed by 5 bases and J by 2 bases, 8 bases remained unmatched. CDR1 is MNHEY and CDR2 is SVGAGI in the germline V gene. The CDR3 nucleotides are TGTGCCAGCAGTACCGGGACAGCTACCAACACTGAAGCTTTCTTT. Translation gives CASSTGTATNTEAFF.

This clone was picked up one time. The V and J genes are TRBV5-1 and TRBJ1-1; weak D call: TRBD1 (6 bases). Germline V gives CDR1 SGHRS, CDR2 YFSETQ. This CDR3 is built from 13 residues. V was shortened by 3 bases and J by 4 bases, with 10 bases between the two germline ends. The CDR3, as DNA: TGCGCCAGCAGCTCAGAAGGGGGCACTGAAGCTTTCTTT. This gives the protein CASSSEGGTEAFF.

The chain carries TRBV13 and TRBJ2-7; 8 nucleotides align to TRBD2. Trimming at V came to 0 bases and at J to 0 bases, leaving 4 bases not matched to a gene. The germline V gene encodes CDR1 PRHDT and CDR2 FYEKMQ (reference sequence). The CDR3 extends over 16 amino acids. The CDR3 nucleotides read TGTGCCAGCAGCTTAGGGGGCAGCGGGAGCTCCTACGAGCAGTACTTC. Amino acids: CASSLGGSGSSYEQYF.

The genes are TRBV11-2 and TRBJ2-3, with 8 bases identical to TRBD2. Per germline, CDR1 SGHAT and CDR2 FQNNGV. This CDR3 has 16 amino acids. With 10 bases clipped from V and 2 bases from J, the junction kept 14 bases outside the gene matches. The CDR3 bases are TGTGCCACTAAAAGCACAGCGGGGGTTTCCACAGATACGCAGTATTTT. Amino acids: CATKSTAGVSTDTQYF.

The V gene is TRBV2, the J gene TRBJ1-2; no reliable D call. CDR1 is SNHLY, CDR2 FYNNEI, per germline. Trimming pared 1 base from V and 5 bases from J, leaving 14 bases between. This CDR3 has 15 residues. CDR3 coding DNA: TGTGCCAGCAGTGAAGTGGAGCGACCAAGTTATGGCTACACCTTC. It codes for CASSEVERPSYGYTF.

This clone was recorded only once. The CDR3 is CATSIPTALYTQYF. As DNA, the CDR3 is TGTGCCACCAGCATACCCACAGCCCTTTATACGCAGTATTTT. The rearrangement joins TRBV15 to TRBJ2-3; no clear D. The V end lost 4 bases, the J end lost 7 bases, and 15 bases lay between the germline ends. Germline loops: CDR1 LNHNV, CDR2 YYDKDF (reference sequence). The CDR3 consists of 14 residues.

This chain uses TRBV2 with TRBJ1-1, with D perhaps TRBD1 (6 bases). Looked up from germline, CDR1 is SNHLY and CDR2 is FYNNEI. V was trimmed by 4 bases and J by 1 base, leaving 13 bases between them. The CDR3 length is 15 residues. The CDR3 nucleotides read TGTGCCAGCAGTGTGTATCAGGGGCCGAACACTGAAGCTTTCTTT. Translated, it gives CASSVYQGPNTEAFF.

The chain uses TRBV5-1 and TRBJ1-1; D is unclear. There are 16 residues in the CDR3. Between the trimmed V and J ends, which lost 2 bases and 6 bases, there was a span of 20 bases. Germline-derived CDR1 and CDR2 are SGHRS and YFSETQ. DNA for the CDR3: TGCGCCAGCAGCTTATCCTCGGACGGGGTACTCGCTGAAGCTTTCTTT. Protein sequence: CASSLSSDGVLAEAFF.

This clone was seen a few times. The chain uses TRBV4-1 and TRBJ2-1; D is possibly TRBD2 (6 bases). CDR1 is MGHRA and CDR2 is YSYEKL in the germline V gene. The CDR3 runs to 16 residues. V lost 4 bases and J 0 bases, leaving 13 bases between the germline ends. CDR3 in DNA: TGCGCCAGCAGCCCTCCCGCAGCGGGCTCCTACAATGAGCAGTTCTTC. It specifies CASSPPAAGSYNEQFF.

The chain recombines TRBV7-2 with TRBJ1-5; the D gene is possibly TRBD1 (5 bases). Germline V lookup: CDR1 SGHTA, CDR2 FQGNSA. CDR3 length: 13 amino acids. V was cut by 1 base and J by 9 bases, with 10 bases left in between. CDR3 coding DNA: TGTGCCAGCAGCTTAGGGATGGGGCGGCCCCAGCATTTT. It encodes CASSLGMGRPQHF.

In this sample, this clone turned up once. CDR3 sequence (DNA): TGTGCCACCCGCGGGGGTGGGGGCACCGGGGAGCTGTTTTTT. Amino acid sequence: CATRGGGGTGELFF. J is TRBJ2-2 and V is TRBV24-1; 7 bases match TRBD2. V lost 9 bases to trimming and J lost 4 bases; unmatched junction nucleotides: 7. Germline CDR1 is KGHDR and CDR2 is SFDVKD. This CDR3 spans 14 amino acids.

As regards this clone: This sample also contains other DNA sequences that code for the same CDR3. CDR3 residues: CASSDRENTEAFF. The CDR3 DNA reads TGTGCCAGCAGTGACCGGGAGAACACTGAAGCTTTCTTT. J is TRBJ1-1 and V is TRBV6-1, with D unclear. V was cut by 3 bases and J by 1 base, with 6 bases left in between. The CDR3 runs 13 residues. Germline V lookup: CDR1 MNHNS, CDR2 SASEGT.

The chain is built from TRBV19 and TRBJ1-5; possible D gene TRBD1, 5 bases. This CDR3 is built from 14 residues. CDR1 is LNHDA and CDR2 is SQIVND in the germline V gene (reference sequence). V lost 2 bases to trimming and J lost 2 bases, with 7 bases between them. The CDR3 coding sequence is TGTGCCAGTAGTATACAGGGCGGCAATCAGCCCCAGCATTTT. Translation: CASSIQGGNQPQHF. Combining the CDR3 with reference TRBV19 and TRBJ1-5 gives the whole variable domain DGGITQSPKYLFRKEGQNVTLSCEQNLNHDAMYWYRQDPGQGLRLIYYSQIVNDFQKGDIAEGYSVSREKKESFPLTVTSAQKNPTAFYLCASSIQGGNQPQHFGDGTRLSIL.

The chain uses TRBV27 and TRBJ1-4; the D gene is possibly TRBD1 (5 bases). V lost 4 bases and J lost 7, with 22 bases in between. CDR1 is MNHEY, CDR2 SMNVEV, per germline (reference sequence). The CDR3 has 17 residues. In nucleotides, the CDR3 is TGTGCCAGCAGTTCACAACCAGGGAATTGGGGAGGTGAAAAACTGTTTTTT. This translates into CASSSQPGNWGGEKLFF. The full variable domain, rest sourced from reference TRBV27 and TRBJ1-4, is EAQVTQNPRYLITVTGKKLTVTCSQNMNHEYMSWYRQDPGLGLRQIYYSMNVEVTDKGDVPEGYKVSRKEKRNFPLILESPSPNQTSLYFCASSSQPGNWGGEKLFFGSGTQLSVL.

This chain uses TRBV10-3 with TRBJ1-2; D is unclear. This CDR3 region has 13 residues. V gave up 7 bases and J gave up 2 bases, with 11 bases separating them. The germline CDR1 and CDR2 sequences are ENHRY and SYGVKD. As DNA, the CDR3 is TGTGCCATCACAGCGAACCTCAACTATGGCTACACCTTC. Translating gives CAITANLNYGYTF.

The gene calls are TRBV10-2 and TRBJ1-3; 10 bases align to TRBD1. This CDR3 is 16 amino acids long. In germline, CDR1 is WSHSY, CDR2 SAAADI. V lost 2 bases to trimming and J lost 0 bases; unmatched junction nucleotides: 1. In nucleotides, the CDR3 is TGCGCCAGCAGTGAGGGGACAGGGGTCTCTGGAAACACCATATATTTT. It encodes CASSEGTGVSGNTIYF.

Only one count was recorded for this clone. CDR3 sequence (DNA): TGTGCCAGTAGTCGAGGGCTGGGACAGGGTCTAAATGAGCAGTTCTTC. Translated: CASSRGLGQGLNEQFF. This chain connects TRBV19 to TRBJ2-1, with 9 bases matching TRBD1. Germline lookup yields CDR1 LNHDA and CDR2 SQIVND (reference sequence). V shed 5 bases and J 7 bases; nucleotides not matched to a gene: 12. The CDR3 runs 16 residues.